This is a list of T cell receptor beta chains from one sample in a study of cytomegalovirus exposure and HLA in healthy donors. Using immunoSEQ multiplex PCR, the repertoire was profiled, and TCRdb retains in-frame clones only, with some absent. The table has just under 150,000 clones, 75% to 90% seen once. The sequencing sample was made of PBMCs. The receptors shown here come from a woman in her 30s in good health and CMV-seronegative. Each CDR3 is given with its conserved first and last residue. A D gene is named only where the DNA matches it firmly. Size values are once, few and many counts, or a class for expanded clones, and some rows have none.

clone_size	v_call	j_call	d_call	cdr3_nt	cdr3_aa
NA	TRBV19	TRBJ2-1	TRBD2	TGTGCCAGTACCCTGGGACTAGCGGGCAATGAGCAGTTCTTC	CASTLGLAGNEQFF
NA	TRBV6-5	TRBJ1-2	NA	TGTGCCAGCAGTTCCAGGGGCGACAACTATGGCTACACCTTC	CASSSRGDNYGYTF
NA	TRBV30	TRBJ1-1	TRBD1	TGTGCCTGGACCGGAGACAGGGGGAACACTGAAGCTTTCTTT	CAWTGDRGNTEAFF
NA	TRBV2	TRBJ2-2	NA	TGTGCCAGCAGTGAAGCGGAGGCGCCTTGGGAGCTGTTTTTT	CASSEAEAPWELFF
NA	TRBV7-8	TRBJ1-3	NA	TGTGCCAGCAGCCTACACAGGGTCTCTGGAAACACCATATATTTT	CASSLHRVSGNTIYF
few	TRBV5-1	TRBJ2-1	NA	TGCGCCAGCAGCAGCAACAATGAGCAGTTCTTC	CASSSNNEQFF
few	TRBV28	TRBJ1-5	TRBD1	TGTGCCAGCACACTGCCCCAGGGGGATTCTAGTCAGCCCCAGCATTTT	CASTLPQGDSSQPQHF
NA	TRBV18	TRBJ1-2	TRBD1	TGTGCCAGCTCACTTGACAGGGTTAACTATGGCTACACCTTC	CASSLDRVNYGYTF
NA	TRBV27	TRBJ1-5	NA	TGTGCCAGCAGTTTATCCGCAGGGAGGTATAGCAATCAGCCCCAGCATTTT	CASSLSAGRYSNQPQHF
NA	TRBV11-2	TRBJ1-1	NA	TGTGCCAGCAGCTTTTCTGCGGGGGCGAACACTGAAGCTTTCTTT	CASSFSAGANTEAFF
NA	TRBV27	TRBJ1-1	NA	TGTGCCAGCAGCCTAGGGGTTATGAACACTGAAGCTTTCTTT	CASSLGVMNTEAFF
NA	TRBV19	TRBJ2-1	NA	TGTGCCAGTAGTGGGTTAGCGGATTACAATGAGCAGTTCTTC	CASSGLADYNEQFF
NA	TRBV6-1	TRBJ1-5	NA	TGTGCCAGCAGTGGACAGTACTACAGCAATCAGCCCCAGCATTTT	CASSGQYYSNQPQHF
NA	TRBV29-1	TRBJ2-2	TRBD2	TGCAGCGTAGGGACTAGCGGGGCGTACACCGGGGAGCTGTTTTTT	CSVGTSGAYTGELFF
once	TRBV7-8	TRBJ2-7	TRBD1	TGTGCCAGCAGCACCTCACAGGGGTCATACGAGCAGTACTTC	CASSTSQGSYEQYF
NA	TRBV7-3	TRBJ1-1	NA	TGTGCCAGCAGCCAAGCGGGGAACACTGAAGCTTTCTTT	CASSQAGNTEAFF
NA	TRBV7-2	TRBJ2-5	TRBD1	TGTGCCAGCAGCTTGGGACAGCAAGAGACCCAGTACTTC	CASSLGQQETQYF
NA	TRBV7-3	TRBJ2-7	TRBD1	TGTGCCAGCAGCCCGGGGCTTCGACAGGGGCGCCAGTACGAGCAGTACTTC	CASSPGLRQGRQYEQYF
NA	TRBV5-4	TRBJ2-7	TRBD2	TGTGCCAGCAGCCGGGGAGCGGGAACCTACGAGCAGTACTTC	CASSRGAGTYEQYF
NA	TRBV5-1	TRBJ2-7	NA	TGCGCCAGCTCTCCCTTGAGTTCCTACGAGCAGTACTTC	CASSPLSSYEQYF
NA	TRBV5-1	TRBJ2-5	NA	TGCGCCAGCAGCTTGGACTTCAGGGGCCTACAAGAGACCCAGTACTTC	CASSLDFRGLQETQYF
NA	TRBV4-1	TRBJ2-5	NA	TGCGCCAGCAGCCAAGGCCCCCTCGGGACCCAGTACTTC	CASSQGPLGTQYF
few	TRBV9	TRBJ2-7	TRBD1	TGTGCCAGCAGCGTGCGACCCGGACAGGGCTACGAGCAGTACTTC	CASSVRPGQGYEQYF
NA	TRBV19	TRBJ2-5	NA	TGTGCCAGTAGTATGAGTGGGAGCGAAGAGACCCAGTACTTC	CASSMSGSEETQYF
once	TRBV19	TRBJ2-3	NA	TGTGCCAGTAGTATGGAGGGTTTCGCAGATACGCAGTATTTT	CASSMEGFADTQYF
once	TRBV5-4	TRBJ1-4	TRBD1	TGTGCCAGCAGCGACGATCCCGACAGGGGGCGAGGTGAAAAACTGTTTTTT	CASSDDPDRGRGEKLFF
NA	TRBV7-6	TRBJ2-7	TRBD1	TGTGCCAGCAGCTTAGGGGCGGGCACAGGGGGCAGTCAGCAGTACTTC	CASSLGAGTGGSQQYF
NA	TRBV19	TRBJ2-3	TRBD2	TGTGCCAGTAGTATAGATCGACTAGCGGGGAGCACAGATACGCAGTATTTT	CASSIDRLAGSTDTQYF
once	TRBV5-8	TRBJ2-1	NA	TGTGCCAGCAGACGGGGACTTCATGACGAAGAGCAGTTCTTC	CASRRGLHDEEQFF
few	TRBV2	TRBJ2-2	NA	TGTGCCAGCAGACTCTCGGGGGACACCGGGGAGCTGTTTTTT	CASRLSGDTGELFF
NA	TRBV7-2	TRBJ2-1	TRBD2	TGTGCCAGCATCGGGACTAGCGGGGCGTACAATGAGCAGTTCTTC	CASIGTSGAYNEQFF
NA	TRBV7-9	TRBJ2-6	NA	TGTGCCAGCAGCTTAGTATTCCCTGGACTGCCCTCTGGGGCCAACGTCCTGACTTTC	CASSLVFPGLPSGANVLTF
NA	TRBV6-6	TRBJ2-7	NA	TGTGGGGGGGTCAAACTCACCTACGAGCAGTACTTC	CGGVKLTYEQYF
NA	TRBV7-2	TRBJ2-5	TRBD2	TGTGCCAGCAGACAACCGACTAGCGGGGGGGCTAGTTCAGAGACCCAGTACTTC	CASRQPTSGGASSETQYF
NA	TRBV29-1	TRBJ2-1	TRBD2	TGCAGCGTTGATGCGCGGGAGGCAGGACGATTCAATGAGCAGTTCTTC	CSVDAREAGRFNEQFF
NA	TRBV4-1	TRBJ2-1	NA	TGCGCCAGCAGCCAAGATCACTATGAGCAGTTCTTC	CASSQDHYEQFF
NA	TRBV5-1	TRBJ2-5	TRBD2	TGCGCCAGCAGATACGGACTAGCGGAAGAGACCCAGTACTTC	CASRYGLAEETQYF
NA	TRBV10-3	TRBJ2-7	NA	TGTGCCATCAGTCAGGGTGACGAGCAGTACTTC	CAISQGDEQYF
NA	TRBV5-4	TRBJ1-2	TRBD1	TGTGCCAGCACCCGGACAGGGCTGCACTATGGCTACACCTTC	CASTRTGLHYGYTF
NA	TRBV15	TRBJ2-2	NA	TGTGCCACCAGCAGAGAAGGCGGATCGAACACCGGGGAGCTGTTTTTT	CATSREGGSNTGELFF